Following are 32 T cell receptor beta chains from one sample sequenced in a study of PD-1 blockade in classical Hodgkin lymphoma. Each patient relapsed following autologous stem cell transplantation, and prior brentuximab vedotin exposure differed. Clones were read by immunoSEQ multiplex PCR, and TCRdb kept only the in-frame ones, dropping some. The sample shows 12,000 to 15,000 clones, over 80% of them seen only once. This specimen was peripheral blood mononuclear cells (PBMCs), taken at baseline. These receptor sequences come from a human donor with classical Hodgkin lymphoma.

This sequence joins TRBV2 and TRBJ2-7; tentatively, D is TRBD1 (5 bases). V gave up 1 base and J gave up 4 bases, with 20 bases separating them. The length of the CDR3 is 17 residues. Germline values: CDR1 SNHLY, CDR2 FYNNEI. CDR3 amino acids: CASSEGPPVTGVYEQYF. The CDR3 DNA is TGTGCCAGCAGTGAAGGCCCTCCCGTAACAGGCGTGTACGAGCAGTACTTC.

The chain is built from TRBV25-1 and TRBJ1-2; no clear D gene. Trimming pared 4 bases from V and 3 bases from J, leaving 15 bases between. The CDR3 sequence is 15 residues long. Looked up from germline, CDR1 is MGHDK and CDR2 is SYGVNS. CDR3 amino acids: CASSGLPDLYYGYTF. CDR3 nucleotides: TGTGCCAGCAGTGGACTACCCGACCTCTACTATGGCTACACCTTC.

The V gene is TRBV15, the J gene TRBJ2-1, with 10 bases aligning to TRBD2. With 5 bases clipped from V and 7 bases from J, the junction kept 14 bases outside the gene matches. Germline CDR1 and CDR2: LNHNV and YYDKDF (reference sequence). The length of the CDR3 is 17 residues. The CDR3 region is CATSSAGGPVRKNEQFF. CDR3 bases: TGTGCCACCAGCTCAGCGGGAGGGCCGGTAAGGAAAAATGAGCAGTTCTTC.

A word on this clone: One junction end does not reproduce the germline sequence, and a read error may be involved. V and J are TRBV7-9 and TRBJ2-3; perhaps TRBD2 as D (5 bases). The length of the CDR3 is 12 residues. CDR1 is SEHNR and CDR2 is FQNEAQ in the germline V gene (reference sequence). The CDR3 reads CASSLVGDMQYF. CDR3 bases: TGTGCCAGCAGCTTAGTGGGAGATATGCAGTATTTT.

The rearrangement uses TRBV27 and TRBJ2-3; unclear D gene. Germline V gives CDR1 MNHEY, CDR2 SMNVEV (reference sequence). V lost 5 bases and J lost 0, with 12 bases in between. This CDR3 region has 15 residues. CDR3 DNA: TGTGCCAGCAGTCCTATTAGAGGAAGCACAGATACGCAGTATTTT. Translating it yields CASSPIRGSTDTQYF.

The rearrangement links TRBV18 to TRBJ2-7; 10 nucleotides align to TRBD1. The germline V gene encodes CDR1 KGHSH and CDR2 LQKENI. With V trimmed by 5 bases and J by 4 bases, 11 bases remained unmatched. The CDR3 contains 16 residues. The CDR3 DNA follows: TGTGCCAGCTCATCGATGACAGGGGGCTTCCTTTACGAGCAGTACTTC. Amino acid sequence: CASSSMTGGFLYEQYF.

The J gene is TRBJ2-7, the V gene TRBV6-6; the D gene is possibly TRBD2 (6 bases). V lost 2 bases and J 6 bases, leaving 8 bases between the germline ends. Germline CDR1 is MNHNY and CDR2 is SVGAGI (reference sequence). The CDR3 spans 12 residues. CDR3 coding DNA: TGTGCCAGCAGTTACGGGGGAGGCGAGCAGTACTTC. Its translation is CASSYGGGEQYF.

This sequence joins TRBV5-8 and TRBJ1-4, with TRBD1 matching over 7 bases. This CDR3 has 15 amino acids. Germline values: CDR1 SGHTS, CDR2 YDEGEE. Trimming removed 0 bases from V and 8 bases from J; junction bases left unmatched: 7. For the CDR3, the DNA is TGTGCCAGCAGCTTGGGGACAGGCCGGGAAGAAAAACTGTTTTTT. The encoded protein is CASSLGTGREEKLFF.

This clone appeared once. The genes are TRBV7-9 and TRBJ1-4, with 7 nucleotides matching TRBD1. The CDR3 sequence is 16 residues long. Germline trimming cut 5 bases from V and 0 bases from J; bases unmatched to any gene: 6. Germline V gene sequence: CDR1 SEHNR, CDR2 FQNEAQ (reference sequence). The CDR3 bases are TGTGCCAGCAGCCGAAGCGGACAGGCAACTAATGAAAAACTGTTTTTT. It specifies CASSRSGQATNEKLFF.

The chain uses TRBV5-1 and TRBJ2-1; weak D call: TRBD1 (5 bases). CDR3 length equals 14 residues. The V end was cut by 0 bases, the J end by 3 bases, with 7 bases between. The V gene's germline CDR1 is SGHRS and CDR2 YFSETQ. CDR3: CASSLDGHYNEQFF. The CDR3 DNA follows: TGCGCCAGCAGCTTGGACGGACACTACAATGAGCAGTTCTTC.

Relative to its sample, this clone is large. Written as DNA, the CDR3 is TGTGCCTGGAGTGTACGGGGGGGTACAAACCAAGAGACCCAGTACTTC. It yields the protein CAWSVRGGTNQETQYF. The rearrangement links TRBV30 to TRBJ2-5; 8 positions match TRBD2. Trimming at V came to 0 bases and at J to 0 bases, leaving 6 bases not matched to a gene. The germline V gene encodes CDR1 GTSNPN and CDR2 SVGIG (reference sequence). This CDR3 region has 16 residues. Filled out from reference TRBV30 and TRBJ2-5, the complete variable domain reads SQTIHQWPATLVQPVGSPLSLECTVEGTSNPNLYWYRQAAGRGLQLLFYSVGIGQISSEVPQNLSASRPQDRQFILSSKKLLLSDSGFYLCAWSVRGGTNQETQYFGPGTRLLVL.

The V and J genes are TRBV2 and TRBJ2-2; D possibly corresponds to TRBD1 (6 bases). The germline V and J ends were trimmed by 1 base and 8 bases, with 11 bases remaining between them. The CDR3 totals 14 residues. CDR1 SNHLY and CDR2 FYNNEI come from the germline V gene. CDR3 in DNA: TGTGCCAGCAGTGAAGGGACAGTCCTAGGGGAGCTGTTTTTT. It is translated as CASSEGTVLGELFF.

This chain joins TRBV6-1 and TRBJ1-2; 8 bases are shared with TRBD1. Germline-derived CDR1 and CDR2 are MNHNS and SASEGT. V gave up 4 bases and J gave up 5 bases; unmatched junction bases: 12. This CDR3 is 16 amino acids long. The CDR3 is CASSGHPGQGFYGYTF. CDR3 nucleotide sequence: TGTGCCAGCAGTGGACACCCAGGACAGGGATTTTATGGCTACACCTTC.

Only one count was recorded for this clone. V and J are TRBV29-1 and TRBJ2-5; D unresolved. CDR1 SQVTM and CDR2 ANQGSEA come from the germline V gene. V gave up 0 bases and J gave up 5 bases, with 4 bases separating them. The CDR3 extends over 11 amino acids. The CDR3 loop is CSVEERETQYF. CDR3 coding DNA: TGCAGCGTTGAAGAAAGGGAGACCCAGTACTTC.

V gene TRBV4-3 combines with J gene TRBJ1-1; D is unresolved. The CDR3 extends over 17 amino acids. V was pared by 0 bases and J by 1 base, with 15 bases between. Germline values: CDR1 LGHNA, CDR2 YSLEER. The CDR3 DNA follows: TGCGCCAGCAGCCAAGATAGAGCTGGGTTTGCGAACACTGAAGCTTTCTTT. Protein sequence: CASSQDRAGFANTEAFF.

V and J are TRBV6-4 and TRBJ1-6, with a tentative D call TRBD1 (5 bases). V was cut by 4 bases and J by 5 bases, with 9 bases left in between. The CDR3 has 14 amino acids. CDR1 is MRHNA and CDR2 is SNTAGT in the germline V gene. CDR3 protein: CASSAGTDNSPLHF. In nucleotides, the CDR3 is TGTGCCAGCAGTGCCGGGACGGATAATTCACCCCTCCACTTT.

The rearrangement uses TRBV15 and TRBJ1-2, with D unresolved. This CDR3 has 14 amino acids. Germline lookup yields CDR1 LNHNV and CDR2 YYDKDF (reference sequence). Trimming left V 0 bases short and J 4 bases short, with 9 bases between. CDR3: CATSRDSDFYGYTF. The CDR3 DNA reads TGTGCCACCAGCAGAGATTCAGACTTCTATGGCTACACCTTC.

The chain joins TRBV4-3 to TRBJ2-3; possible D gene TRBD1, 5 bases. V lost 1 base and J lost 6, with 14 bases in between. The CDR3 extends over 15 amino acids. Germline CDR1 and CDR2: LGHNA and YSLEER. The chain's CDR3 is CASSQGGLRRDTQYF. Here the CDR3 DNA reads TGCGCCAGCAGCCAAGGGGGCCTGCGAAGGGATACGCAGTATTTT.

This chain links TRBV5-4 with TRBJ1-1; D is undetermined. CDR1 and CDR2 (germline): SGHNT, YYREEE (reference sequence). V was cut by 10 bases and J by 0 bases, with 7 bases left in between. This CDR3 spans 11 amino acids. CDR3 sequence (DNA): TGTGCCGGAATAATGAACACTGAAGCTTTCTTT. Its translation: CAGIMNTEAFF.

CDR3: CASSIPDRDTQYF. The CDR3 region has the DNA TGTGCCAGCAGTATCCCGGATAGGGATACGCAGTATTTT. The chain links TRBV27 to TRBJ2-3; D is unresolved. Germline loops: CDR1 MNHEY, CDR2 SMNVEV (reference sequence). Trimming cost V 5 bases and J 6 bases, with 12 bases left between them. The CDR3 is 13 residues long.

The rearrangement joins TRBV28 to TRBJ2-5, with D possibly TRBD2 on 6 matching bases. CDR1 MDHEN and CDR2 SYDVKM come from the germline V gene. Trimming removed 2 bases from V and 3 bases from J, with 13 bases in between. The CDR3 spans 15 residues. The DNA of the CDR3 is TGTGCCAGCAGTTTACCGTGGCGGGGTAAAGAGACCCAGTACTTC. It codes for CASSLPWRGKETQYF.

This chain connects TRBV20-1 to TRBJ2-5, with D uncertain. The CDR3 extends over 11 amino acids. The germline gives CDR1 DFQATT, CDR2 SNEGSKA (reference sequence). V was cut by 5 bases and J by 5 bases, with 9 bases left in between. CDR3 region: CSASNLETQYF. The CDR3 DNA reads TGCAGTGCTTCGAACTTGGAGACCCAGTACTTC.

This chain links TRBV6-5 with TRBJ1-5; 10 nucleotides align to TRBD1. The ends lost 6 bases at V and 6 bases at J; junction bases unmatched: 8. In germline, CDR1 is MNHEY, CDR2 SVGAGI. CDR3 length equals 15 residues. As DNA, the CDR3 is TGTGCCAGCAGGACCCGGACAGGGGGAGCTCAGCCCCAGCATTTT. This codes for CASRTRTGGAQPQHF.

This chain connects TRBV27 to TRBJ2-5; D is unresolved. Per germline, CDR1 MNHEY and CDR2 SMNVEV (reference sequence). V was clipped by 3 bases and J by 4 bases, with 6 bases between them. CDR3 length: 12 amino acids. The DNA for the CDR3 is TGTGCCAGCAGTTTCACTGGAGAGACCCAGTACTTC. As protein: CASSFTGETQYF.

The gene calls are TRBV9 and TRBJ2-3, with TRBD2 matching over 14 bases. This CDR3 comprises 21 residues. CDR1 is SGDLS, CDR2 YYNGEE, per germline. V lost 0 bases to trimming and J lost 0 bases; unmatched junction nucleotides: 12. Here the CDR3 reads CASSVGLAGGLRFRSTDTQYF. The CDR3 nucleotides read TGTGCCAGCAGCGTAGGACTAGCGGGGGGGCTCAGGTTTCGCAGCACAGATACGCAGTATTTT.

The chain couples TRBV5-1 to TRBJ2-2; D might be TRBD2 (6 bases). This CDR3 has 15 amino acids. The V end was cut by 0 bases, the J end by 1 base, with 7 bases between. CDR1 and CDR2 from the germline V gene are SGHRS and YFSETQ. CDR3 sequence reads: CASSLGLGNTGELFF. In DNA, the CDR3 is TGCGCCAGCAGCTTGGGACTAGGGAACACCGGGGAGCTGTTTTTT.

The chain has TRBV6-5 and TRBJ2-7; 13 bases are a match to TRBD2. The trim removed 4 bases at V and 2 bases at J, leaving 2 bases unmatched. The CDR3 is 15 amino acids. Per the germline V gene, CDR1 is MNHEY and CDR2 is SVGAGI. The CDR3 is CASSSGLAGAYEQYF. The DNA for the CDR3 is TGTGCCAGCAGTTCCGGACTAGCGGGAGCCTACGAGCAGTACTTC.

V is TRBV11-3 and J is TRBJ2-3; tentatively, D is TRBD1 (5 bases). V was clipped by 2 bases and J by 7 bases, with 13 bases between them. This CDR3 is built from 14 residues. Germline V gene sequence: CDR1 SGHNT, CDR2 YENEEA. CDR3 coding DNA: TGTGCCAGCAGCTTAAACAGGTCCCCACATACGCAGTATTTT. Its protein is CASSLNRSPHTQYF.

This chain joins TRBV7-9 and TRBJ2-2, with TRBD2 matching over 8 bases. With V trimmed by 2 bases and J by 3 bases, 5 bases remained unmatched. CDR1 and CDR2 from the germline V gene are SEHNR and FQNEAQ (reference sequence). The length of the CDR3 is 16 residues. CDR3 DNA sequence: TGTGCCAGCAGCTTATTGGCGGGGGGAGACACCGGGGAGCTGTTTTTT. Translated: CASSLLAGGDTGELFF.

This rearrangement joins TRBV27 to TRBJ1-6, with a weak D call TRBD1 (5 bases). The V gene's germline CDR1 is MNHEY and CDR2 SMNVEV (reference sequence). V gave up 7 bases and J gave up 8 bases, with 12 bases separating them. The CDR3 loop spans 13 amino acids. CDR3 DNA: TGTGCCAGCAATGGGGGAGCGCATTCACCCCTCCACTTT. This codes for CASNGGAHSPLHF.

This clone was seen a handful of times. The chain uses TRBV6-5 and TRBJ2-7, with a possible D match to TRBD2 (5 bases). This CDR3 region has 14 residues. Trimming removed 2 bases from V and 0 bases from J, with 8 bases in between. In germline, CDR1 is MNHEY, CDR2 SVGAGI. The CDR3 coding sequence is TGTGCCAGCAGTTACAAAGGGAGCTCCTACGAGCAGTACTTC. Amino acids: CASSYKGSSYEQYF.

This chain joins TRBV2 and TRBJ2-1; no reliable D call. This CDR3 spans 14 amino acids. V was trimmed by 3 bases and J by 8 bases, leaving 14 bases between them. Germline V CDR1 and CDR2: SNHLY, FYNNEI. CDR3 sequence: CASSEVGFWDEQFF. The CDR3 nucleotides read TGTGCCAGCAGTGAGGTGGGGTTCTGGGATGAGCAGTTCTTC.